This TCR beta chain originates from a study of cytomegalovirus exposure and HLA in healthy donors. As regards this clone: The antigen is unknown.

General study points: Presence/absence analyses supposed approximately even sequencing depth among donors.

This PCR relied on a set of 60 Vbeta primers and 13 Jbeta primers. Generated by immunoSEQ multiplex PCR, the TCRdb table keeps only in-frame clones and is missing some. The sample shows just over 150,000 clones, 60% to 85% of them seen only once. Each donor was nominally healthy when sampled (though unrecorded immune exposures were likely). The V gene's germline CDR1 is LGHNA and CDR2 YNFKEQ. The V end lost 1 base, the J end lost 9 bases, and 3 bases lay between the germline ends. This CDR3 comprises 11 residues. The rearrangement joins TRBV4-2 to TRBJ2-2; D remains unclear. The sequence derives from a woman in her 30s in good health and CMV-seronegative. Sequencing input: PBMCs. CDR3 loop: CASSQARELFF. The CDR3 coding sequence is TGTGCCAGCAGCCAAGCAAGGGAGCTGTTTTTT.